This passage covers 8 T cell receptor beta chains from one sample sequenced in a study of tumor and adjacent non-tumor tissue in lung cancer. A modified ARM-PCR protocol with three rounds of nested PCR amplified TCRbeta. One entry per CDR3 protein results from TCRdb running MiXCR on the multiplex PCR reads. The data hold over 100,000 distinct CDR3 sequences, with more than 60% observed a single time. The template was RNA from unsorted bulk tissue. Specimen: lung tumor tissue. The receptors shown here come from an older woman with non-small cell lung cancer.

The chain combines TRBV7-2 with TRBJ2-1; TRBD1 agrees at 8 bases. Germline CDR1 is SGHTA and CDR2 is FQGNSA. J gave up 2 bases and V 5 bases, and 2 bases lay outside the gene matches. The CDR3 length is 14 residues. This chain's CDR3 is CASSTQGAYNEQFF. The CDR3 nucleotides are TGTGCCAGCAGCACACAGGGGGCCTACAATGAGCAGTTCTTC. Together with reference TRBV7-2 and TRBJ2-1, the CDR3 gives the full variable domain: GAGVSQSPSNKVTEKGKDVELRCDPISGHTALYWYRQSLGQGLEFLIYFQGNSAPDKSGLPSDRFSAERTGGSVSTLTIQRTQQEDSAVYLCASSTQGAYNEQFFGPGTRLTVL.

This clonotype has only a few counts. Given a much more abundant clone one base away, this may be a read error. The V and J genes are TRBV6-2 or TRBV6-3 and TRBJ1-1; 7 bases are shared with TRBD1. Germline CDR1 reads MNHEY; CDR2 reads SVGEGT. The CDR3 runs 13 residues. V gave up 8 bases and J gave up 4 bases; unmatched junction bases: 7. This CDR3 is CASQGQASTEAFF. CDR3 nucleotides: TGTGCCAGCCAAGGACAGGCGAGCACTGAAGCTTTCTTT.

Details on this clonotype: A junction boundary mismatches the germline segment, possibly from a read error. This chain links TRBV4-3 with TRBJ1-1; D gene uncertain. The CDR3 totals 14 residues. Germline assignment: CDR1 LGHNA and CDR2 YSLEER. In nucleotides, the CDR3 is TGCGCTAGCAGCCAAGAGGTCGAGTACACTGAAGCTTTATTT. Residues: CASSQEVEYTEALF.

Points on this clonotype: A much bigger clone sits one base away, suggesting this may be a read error. The chain joins TRBV6-1 to TRBJ1-5, with D uncertain. Looked up from germline, CDR1 is MNHNS and CDR2 is SASEGT. The CDR3 is 14 amino acids. The V gene lost 10 bases and the J gene lost 0 bases, with 13 bases spanning the gap. CDR3 protein: CANSDAYSNQPQHF. CDR3 DNA sequence: TGTGCCAACAGCGACGCTTATAGCAATCAGCCCCAGCATTTT.

In its sample, this clonotype was seen a few times. The genes are TRBV29-1 and TRBJ1-5; 7 bases map to TRBD1. This CDR3 spans 14 amino acids. In germline, CDR1 is SQVTM, CDR2 ANQGSEA. The ends lost 7 bases at V and 10 bases at J; junction bases unmatched: 16. CDR3 in amino acids: CSARDSRSGQPQHF. The CDR3 region has the DNA TGCAGCGCCCGGGACAGTAGGAGCGGGCAACCCCAGCATTTT.

Note on this clonotype: Germline is not matched at one junction end, which may reflect a read error. V is TRBV6-1 and J is TRBJ1-3; the D is unclear. Germline CDR1 and CDR2: MNHNS and SASEGT. The CDR3 has 15 amino acids. The CDR3 region is CAHNLGEWSGNTLYF. The DNA of the CDR3 is TGTGCCCACAATCTGGGCGAATGGAGTGGAAACACCTTATATTTT.

The chain combines TRBV11-2 with TRBJ2-1; 7 nucleotides match TRBD1. CDR3 length: 13 amino acids. V gave up 3 bases and J gave up 12 bases; unmatched junction bases: 8. Germline CDR1 and CDR2: SGHAT and FQNNGV. The CDR3 DNA follows: TGTGCCAGCAGCTTCGACAGGGTCGTTGGGCAGTTCTTC. Residues: CASSFDRVVGQFF.

Points on this clonotype: Germline and junction disagree at one end, which may indicate a read error. The chain combines TRBV11-2 with TRBJ1-4; 7 nucleotides line up with TRBD1. The germline V gene encodes CDR1 SGHAT and CDR2 FQNNGV. This CDR3 has 15 residues. CDR3 in DNA: TGTGCCAACAGCTGGGACAGTGTAACTAATGAAAAACTGTTTTTT. Protein: CANSWDSVTNEKLFF.